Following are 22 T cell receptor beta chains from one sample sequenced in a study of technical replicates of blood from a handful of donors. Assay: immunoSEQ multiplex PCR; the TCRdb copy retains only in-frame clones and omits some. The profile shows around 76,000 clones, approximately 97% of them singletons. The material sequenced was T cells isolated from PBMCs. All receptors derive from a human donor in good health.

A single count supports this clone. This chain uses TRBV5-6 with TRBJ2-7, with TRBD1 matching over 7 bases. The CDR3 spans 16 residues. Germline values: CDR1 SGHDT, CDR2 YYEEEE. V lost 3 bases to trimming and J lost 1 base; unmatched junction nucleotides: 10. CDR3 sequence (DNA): TGTGCCAGCAGCTGGGTGGGTAACAGGGGTTCCTACGAGCAGTACTTC. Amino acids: CASSWVGNRGSYEQYF.

The CDR3 spells CSVEDQMSGYTF. The CDR3, as DNA: TGCAGCGTTGAAGATCAAATGTCTGGCTACACCTTC. V gene TRBV29-1 combines with J gene TRBJ1-2; no clear D gene. The CDR3 contains 12 residues. In germline, CDR1 is SQVTM, CDR2 ANQGSEA. Trimming pared 0 bases from V and 7 bases from J, leaving 9 bases between.

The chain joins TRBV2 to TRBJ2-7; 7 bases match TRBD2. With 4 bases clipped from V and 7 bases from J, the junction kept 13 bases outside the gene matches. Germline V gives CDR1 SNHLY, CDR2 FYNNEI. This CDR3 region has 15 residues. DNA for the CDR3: TGTGCCAGCAGTGTGTCCGGACTGGGGGGGTGGGAGCAGTACTTC. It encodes CASSVSGLGGWEQYF. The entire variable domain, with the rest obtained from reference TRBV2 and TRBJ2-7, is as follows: EPEVTQTPSHQVTQMGQEVILRCVPISNHLYFYWYRQILGQKVEFLVSFYNNEISEKSEIFDDQFSVERPDGSNFTLKIRSTKLEDSAMYFCASSVSGLGGWEQYFGPGTRLTVT.

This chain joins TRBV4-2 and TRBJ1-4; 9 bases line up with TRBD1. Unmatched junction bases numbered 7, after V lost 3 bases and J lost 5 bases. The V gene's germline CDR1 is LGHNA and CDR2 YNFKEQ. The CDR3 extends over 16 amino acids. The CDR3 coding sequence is TGTGCCAGCAGCCAGGGGGATGGGACAGGGAATGAAAAACTGTTTTTT. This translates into CASSQGDGTGNEKLFF.

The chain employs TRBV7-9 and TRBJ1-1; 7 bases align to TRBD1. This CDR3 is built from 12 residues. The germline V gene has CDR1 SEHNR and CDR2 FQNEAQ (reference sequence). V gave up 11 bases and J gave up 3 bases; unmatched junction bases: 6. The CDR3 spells CALQGGDTEAFF. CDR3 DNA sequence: TGTGCCCTTCAGGGGGGTGACACTGAAGCTTTCTTT.

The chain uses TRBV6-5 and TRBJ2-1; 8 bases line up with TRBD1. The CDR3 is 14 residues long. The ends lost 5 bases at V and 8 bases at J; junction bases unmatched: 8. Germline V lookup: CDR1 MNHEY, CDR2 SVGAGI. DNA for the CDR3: TGTGCCAGCAGTCCGCGGACAGGGATTCATGAGCAGTTCTTC. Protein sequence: CASSPRTGIHEQFF.

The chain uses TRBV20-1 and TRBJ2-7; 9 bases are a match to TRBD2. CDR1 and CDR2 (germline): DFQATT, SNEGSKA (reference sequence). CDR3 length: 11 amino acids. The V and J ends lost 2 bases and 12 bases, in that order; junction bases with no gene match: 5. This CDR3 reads CSARLAGESYF. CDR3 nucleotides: TGCAGTGCTAGATTAGCGGGAGAGTCGTACTTC.

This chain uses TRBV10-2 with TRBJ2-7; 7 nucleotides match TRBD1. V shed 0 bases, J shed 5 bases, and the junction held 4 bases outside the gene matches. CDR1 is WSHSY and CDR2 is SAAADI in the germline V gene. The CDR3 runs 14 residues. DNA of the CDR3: TGCGCCAGCAGTGAGTCGAACAGGGGTCACGAGCAGTACTTC. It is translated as CASSESNRGHEQYF.

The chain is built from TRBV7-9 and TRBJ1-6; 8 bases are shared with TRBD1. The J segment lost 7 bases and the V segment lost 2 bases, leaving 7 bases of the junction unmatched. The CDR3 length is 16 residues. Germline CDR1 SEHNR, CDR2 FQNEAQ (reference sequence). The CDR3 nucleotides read TGTGCCAGCAGCTTAACTTGGACAGGGCTAAATTCACCCCTCCACTTT. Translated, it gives CASSLTWTGLNSPLHF.

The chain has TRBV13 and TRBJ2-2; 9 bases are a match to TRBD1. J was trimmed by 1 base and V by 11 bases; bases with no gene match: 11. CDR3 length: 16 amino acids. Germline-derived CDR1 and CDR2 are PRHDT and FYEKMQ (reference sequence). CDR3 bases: TGTGCCGTCGGTGGCAACAGGGGGCTGAACACCGGGGAGCTGTTTTTT. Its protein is CAVGGNRGLNTGELFF.

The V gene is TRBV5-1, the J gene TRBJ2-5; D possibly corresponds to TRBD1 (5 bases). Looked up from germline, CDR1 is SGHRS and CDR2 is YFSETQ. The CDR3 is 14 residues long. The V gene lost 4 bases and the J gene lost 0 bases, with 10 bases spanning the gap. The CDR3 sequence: CASSGTGDQETQYF. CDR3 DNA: TGCGCCAGCAGCGGAACAGGAGACCAAGAGACCCAGTACTTC.

DNA of the CDR3: TGTGCCAGCAGCCCCGACAGTTTCTCCCCCGGGGAGCTGTTTTTT. It is translated as CASSPDSFSPGELFF. J is TRBJ2-2 and V is TRBV7-9; D may be TRBD1 (5 bases). V was cut by 5 bases and J by 6 bases, with 16 bases left in between. Germline CDR1 and CDR2: SEHNR and FQNEAQ (reference sequence). The CDR3 covers 15 residues. The variable domain in full, with the rest retrieved from reference TRBV7-9 and TRBJ2-2, is DTGVSQNPRHKITKRGQNVTFRCDPISEHNRLYWYRQTLGQGPEFLTYFQNEAQLEKSRLLSDRFSAERPKGSFSTLEIQRTEQGDSAMYLCASSPDSFSPGELFFGEGSRLTVL.

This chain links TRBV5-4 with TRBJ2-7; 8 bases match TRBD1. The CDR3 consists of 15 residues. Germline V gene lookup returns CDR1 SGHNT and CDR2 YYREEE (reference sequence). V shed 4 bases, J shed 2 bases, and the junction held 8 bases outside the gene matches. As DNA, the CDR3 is TGTGCCAGCAGCCAGGACAGGGACCTAACCTACGAGCAGTACTTC. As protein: CASSQDRDLTYEQYF. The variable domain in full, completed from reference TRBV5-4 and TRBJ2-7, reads ETGVTQSPTHLIKTRGQQVTLRCSSQSGHNTVSWYQQALGQGPQFIFQYYREEENGRGNFPPRFSGLQFPNYSSELNVNALELDDSALYLCASSQDRDLTYEQYFGPGTRLTVT.

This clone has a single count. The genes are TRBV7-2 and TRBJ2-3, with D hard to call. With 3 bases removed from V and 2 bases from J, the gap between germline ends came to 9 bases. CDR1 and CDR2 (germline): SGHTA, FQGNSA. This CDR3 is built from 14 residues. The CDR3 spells CASSFRSLTDTQYF. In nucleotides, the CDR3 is TGTGCCAGCAGCTTCCGGTCGCTCACAGATACGCAGTATTTT. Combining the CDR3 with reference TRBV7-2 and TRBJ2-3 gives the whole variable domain GAGVSQSPSNKVTEKGKDVELRCDPISGHTALYWYRQSLGQGLEFLIYFQGNSAPDKSGLPSDRFSAERTGGSVSTLTIQRTQQEDSAVYLCASSFRSLTDTQYFGPGTRLTVL.

CDR3 in amino acids: CASSERGSSRGYTF. The CDR3 coding sequence is TGTGCCAGCAGTGAAAGGGGATCGAGCCGAGGCTACACCTTC. V usage is TRBV6-1 and J usage is TRBJ1-2; weak D call: TRBD1 (5 bases). CDR3 length equals 14 residues. The germline V gene encodes CDR1 MNHNS and CDR2 SASEGT. Trimming pared 2 bases from V and 8 bases from J, leaving 15 bases between.

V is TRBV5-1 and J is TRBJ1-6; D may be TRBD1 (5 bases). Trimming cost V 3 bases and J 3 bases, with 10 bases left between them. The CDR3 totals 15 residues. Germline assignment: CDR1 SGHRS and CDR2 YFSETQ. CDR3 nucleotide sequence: TGCGCCAGCAGCTCGGTCGACAGCTATAATTCACCCCTCCACTTT. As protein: CASSSVDSYNSPLHF.

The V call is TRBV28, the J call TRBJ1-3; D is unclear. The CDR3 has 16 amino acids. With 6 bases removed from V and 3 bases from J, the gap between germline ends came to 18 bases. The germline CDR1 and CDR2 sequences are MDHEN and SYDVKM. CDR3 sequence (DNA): TGTGCCAGCAGCCTCCTGAGGGTCGGCTTTGGAAACACCATATATTTT. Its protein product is CASSLLRVGFGNTIYF.

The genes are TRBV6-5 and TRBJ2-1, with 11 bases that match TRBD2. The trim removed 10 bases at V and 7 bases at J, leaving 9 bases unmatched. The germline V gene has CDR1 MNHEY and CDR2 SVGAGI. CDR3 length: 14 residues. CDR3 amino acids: CATTATSGANEQFF. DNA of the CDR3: TGTGCCACTACGGCGACTAGCGGGGCTAATGAGCAGTTCTTC.

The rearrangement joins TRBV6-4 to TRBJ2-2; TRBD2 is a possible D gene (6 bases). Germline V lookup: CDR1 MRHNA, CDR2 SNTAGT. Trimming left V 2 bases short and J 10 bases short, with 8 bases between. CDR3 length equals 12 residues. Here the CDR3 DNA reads TGTGCCAGCAGTGACGGAGGGGTGGAGCTGTTTTTT. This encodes CASSDGGVELFF.

CDR3 in amino acids: CASSKLAGDSYEQYF. CDR3 in DNA: TGTGCCAGTAGTAAACTAGCGGGGGACTCCTACGAGCAGTACTTC. The chain is built from TRBV19 and TRBJ2-7, with 11 bases lining up with TRBD2. Germline V gives CDR1 LNHDA, CDR2 SQIVND (reference sequence). V trimming: 4 bases; J trimming: 0 bases; junction bases outside the gene matches: 2. The CDR3 runs 15 residues.

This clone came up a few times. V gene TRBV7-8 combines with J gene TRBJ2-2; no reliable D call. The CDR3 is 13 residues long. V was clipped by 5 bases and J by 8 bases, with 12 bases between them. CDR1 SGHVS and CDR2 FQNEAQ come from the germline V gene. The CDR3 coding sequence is TGTGCCAGCAGCCACCCGGGTGAAGGGGAGCTGTTTTTT. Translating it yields CASSHPGEGELFF. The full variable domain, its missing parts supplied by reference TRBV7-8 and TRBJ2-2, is GAGVSQSPRYKVAKRGQDVALRCDPISGHVSLFWYQQALGQGPEFLTYFQNEAQLDKSGLPSDRFFAERPEGSVSTLKIQRTQQEDSAVYLCASSHPGEGELFFGEGSRLTVL.

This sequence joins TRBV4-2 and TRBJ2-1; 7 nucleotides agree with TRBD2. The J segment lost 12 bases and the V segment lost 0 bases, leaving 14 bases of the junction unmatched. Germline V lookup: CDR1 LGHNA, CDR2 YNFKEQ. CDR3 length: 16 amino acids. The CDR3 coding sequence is TGTGCCAGCAGCCAAGATTTGGGCGGGGGTCCCGCGGGGCAGTTCTTC. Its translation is CASSQDLGGGPAGQFF.